Listed below are T cell receptor beta chains from one sample, sequenced in a study of CD8 T cells in Susac syndrome. MiXCR, applied by TCRdb to the immunoSEQ multiplex PCR reads, yields one record per CDR3 protein. The sample includes fewer than 200,000 distinct CDR3 sequences, about 94% of them seen just once. The sample taken for sequencing was CD4+ T cells from PBMCs. These receptors were obtained from a human donor in good health. Both conserved end residues are part of each CDR3. D genes are given only for firm matches. Only part of the rows carry a size: once, few, many, or a class if the clone is expanded.

V gene: TRBV27; clone size: NA; J gene: TRBJ1-2; D gene: NA; CDR3 DNA: TGTGCCAGCAGTTTATCCAGGGTGGGCCTCTATGGCTACACCTTC; CDR3 protein: CASSLSRVGLYGYTF
V gene: TRBV5-1; clone size: NA; J gene: TRBJ1-2; D gene: NA; CDR3 DNA: TGCGCCAGCAGCTTGGAGGGTTCTATCTATGGCTACACCTTC; CDR3 protein: CASSLEGSIYGYTF
V gene: TRBV9; clone size: NA; J gene: TRBJ2-7; D gene: NA; CDR3 DNA: TGTGCCAGCAGCGTAGGTGGGGGCTCCGAGCAGTACTTC; CDR3 protein: CASSVGGGSEQYF
V gene: TRBV27; clone size: NA; J gene: TRBJ2-3; D gene: NA; CDR3 DNA: TGTGCCAGCAGTTTCTTGTTGGGGTTCGGGATGACAGATACGCAGTATTTT; CDR3 protein: CASSFLLGFGMTDTQYF
V gene: TRBV18; clone size: NA; J gene: TRBJ2-7; D gene: TRBD1; CDR3 DNA: TGTGCCAGCTCACCAGGACAGGGAAGCCCCGTCTTC; CDR3 protein: CASSPGQGSPVF
V gene: TRBV6-2/TRBV6-3; clone size: NA; J gene: TRBJ2-1; D gene: TRBD1; CDR3 DNA: TGTGCCAGCAGTTTCCCACAGGGGAGAGGGTTCTTC; CDR3 protein: CASSFPQGRGFF
V gene: TRBV28; clone size: NA; J gene: TRBJ2-3; D gene: NA; CDR3 DNA: TGTGCCAGCAGTTTGGGCCTGTACAGCGATACGCAGTATTTT; CDR3 protein: CASSLGLYSDTQYF
V gene: TRBV2; clone size: NA; J gene: TRBJ2-1; D gene: NA; CDR3 DNA: TGTGCCAGCAGTGCGGACCGCTCCAATGAGCAGTTCTTC; CDR3 protein: CASSADRSNEQFF
V gene: TRBV4-3; clone size: NA; J gene: TRBJ2-6; D gene: TRBD1; CDR3 DNA: TGCGCCAGCAGCCAAGATCCACAGGGGTTAGTCTCTGGGGCCAACGTCCTGACTTTC; CDR3 protein: CASSQDPQGLVSGANVLTF
V gene: TRBV4-2; clone size: NA; J gene: TRBJ2-5; D gene: TRBD2; CDR3 DNA: TGTGCCAGCAGCCAAGTGCGGGAGGGCCTAGAGACCCAGTACTTC; CDR3 protein: CASSQVREGLETQYF
V gene: TRBV5-1; clone size: NA; J gene: TRBJ2-5; D gene: TRBD1; CDR3 DNA: TGCGCCAGCAGCCGGACAGGGAAGGAGGAGACCCAGTACTTC; CDR3 protein: CASSRTGKEETQYF
V gene: TRBV7-8; clone size: NA; J gene: TRBJ2-7; D gene: NA; CDR3 DNA: TGTGCCAGCGGGACCCACTACGAGCAGTACTTC; CDR3 protein: CASGTHYEQYF
V gene: TRBV29-1; clone size: NA; J gene: TRBJ1-4; D gene: NA; CDR3 DNA: TGCAGCGTTATGGCAGGGTCGGAGGAAAAACTGTTTTTT; CDR3 protein: CSVMAGSEEKLFF
V gene: TRBV6-2/TRBV6-3; clone size: NA; J gene: TRBJ2-7; D gene: NA; CDR3 DNA: TGTGCCAGCAGTATTACGGGACACGGAGGATTCGAGCAGTACTTC; CDR3 protein: CASSITGHGGFEQYF
V gene: TRBV20-1; clone size: NA; J gene: TRBJ2-1; D gene: NA; CDR3 DNA: TGCAGTGCTAGAGACCCAGCGGAGCACTACAATGAGCAGTTCTTC; CDR3 protein: CSARDPAEHYNEQFF
V gene: TRBV18; clone size: NA; J gene: TRBJ2-7; D gene: NA; CDR3 DNA: TGTGCCAGCTCACCGGTGAGGGGCGACGAGCAGTACTTC; CDR3 protein: CASSPVRGDEQYF
V gene: TRBV3-1; clone size: NA; J gene: TRBJ2-5; D gene: TRBD1; CDR3 DNA: TGTGCCAGCAGCGGGGGACAGACGTACCAAGAGACCCAGTACTTC; CDR3 protein: CASSGGQTYQETQYF
V gene: TRBV4-2; clone size: few; J gene: TRBJ2-7; D gene: NA; CDR3 DNA: TGTGCCAGCAGCCAAGATGCCCGGCGGGAGCAGTACTTC; CDR3 protein: CASSQDARREQYF
V gene: TRBV12-3/TRBV12-4; clone size: NA; J gene: TRBJ2-1; D gene: NA; CDR3 DNA: TGTGCCAGCAGTTTACGCCTAGCGAACAATGAGCAGTTCTTC; CDR3 protein: CASSLRLANNEQFF
V gene: TRBV18; clone size: few; J gene: TRBJ2-2; D gene: NA; CDR3 DNA: TGTGCCAGCTCACCAAGACAGACCGGGGAGCTGTTTTTT; CDR3 protein: CASSPRQTGELFF
V gene: TRBV15; clone size: NA; J gene: TRBJ2-3; D gene: NA; CDR3 DNA: TGTGCCACCAGCATAGGAGGAACAGATACGCAGTATTTT; CDR3 protein: CATSIGGTDTQYF
V gene: TRBV9; clone size: few; J gene: TRBJ2-7; D gene: NA; CDR3 DNA: TGTGCCAGTAGTCAGACCGGGGAACACTCCTACGAGCAGTACTTC; CDR3 protein: CASSQTGEHSYEQYF
V gene: TRBV28; clone size: NA; J gene: TRBJ1-1; D gene: NA; CDR3 DNA: TGTGCCAGCAGTTCCCAGGACAGGAACACTGAAGCTTTCTTT; CDR3 protein: CASSSQDRNTEAFF
V gene: TRBV2; clone size: NA; J gene: TRBJ2-7; D gene: NA; CDR3 DNA: TGTGCCAGCTGGGGGCCGGGATACGAGCAGTACTTC; CDR3 protein: CASWGPGYEQYF
V gene: TRBV4-3; clone size: NA; J gene: TRBJ1-2; D gene: NA; CDR3 DNA: TGCGCCAGCAGCCAAGGGTCGGCTGGCAGCTATGGCTACACCTTC; CDR3 protein: CASSQGSAGSYGYTF
V gene: TRBV4-3; clone size: once; J gene: TRBJ1-1; D gene: NA; CDR3 DNA: TGCGCCAGCAGCCTCCAGGGAGACAACACTGAAGCTTTCTTT; CDR3 protein: CASSLQGDNTEAFF
V gene: TRBV6-5; clone size: NA; J gene: TRBJ2-1; D gene: NA; CDR3 DNA: TGTGCCAGCAGTCAGAGGTTCGACAGCAATGAGCAGTTCTTC; CDR3 protein: CASSQRFDSNEQFF
V gene: TRBV11-2; clone size: NA; J gene: TRBJ2-1; D gene: TRBD2; CDR3 DNA: TGTGCCAGCAGCCAGAGGACTAGCGGGAACTATGAGCAGTTCTTC; CDR3 protein: CASSQRTSGNYEQFF
V gene: TRBV29-1; clone size: NA; J gene: TRBJ2-5; D gene: NA; CDR3 DNA: TGCAGCGCGCGTTCGACCGGGACACCTCAAGAGACCCAGTACTTC; CDR3 protein: CSARSTGTPQETQYF
V gene: TRBV30; clone size: NA; J gene: TRBJ1-1; D gene: NA; CDR3 DNA: TGTGCCTGGAGGGCCGATATTATGAACACTGAAGCTTTCTTT; CDR3 protein: CAWRADIMNTEAFF
V gene: TRBV30; clone size: NA; J gene: TRBJ2-5; D gene: NA; CDR3 DNA: TGTGCCTGGAATGAGGGACTCCAAGAGACCCAGTACTTC; CDR3 protein: CAWNEGLQETQYF
V gene: TRBV28; clone size: NA; J gene: TRBJ1-1; D gene: NA; CDR3 DNA: TGTGCCAGCAGTTCAAGTGGGGCGGGTAACACTGAAGCTTTCTTT; CDR3 protein: CASSSSGAGNTEAFF
V gene: TRBV5-1; clone size: few; J gene: TRBJ2-7; D gene: NA; CDR3 DNA: TGCGCCAGCAGCTTGGGCCAGGGTTTCTACGAGCAGTACTTC; CDR3 protein: CASSLGQGFYEQYF
V gene: TRBV30; clone size: NA; J gene: TRBJ2-1; D gene: TRBD2; CDR3 DNA: TGTGCCTGGAGTCTAAGCGGGAGTTTACCTGAGCAGTTCTTC; CDR3 protein: CAWSLSGSLPEQFF
V gene: TRBV12-3/TRBV12-4; clone size: NA; J gene: TRBJ2-5; D gene: NA; CDR3 DNA: TGTGCCAGCAGTTACACCGGGGGAACAGGGGAGACCCAGTACTTC; CDR3 protein: CASSYTGGTGETQYF
V gene: TRBV9; clone size: NA; J gene: TRBJ2-7; D gene: NA; CDR3 DNA: TGTGCCAGCAGCGCAGGGGTCCGGGAGCAGTACTTC; CDR3 protein: CASSAGVREQYF
V gene: TRBV20-1; clone size: NA; J gene: TRBJ2-5; D gene: TRBD1; CDR3 DNA: TGCAGTGCCCCCGGACAGGGGGGGCGGGAGACCCAGTACTTC; CDR3 protein: CSAPGQGGRETQYF
V gene: TRBV11-1; clone size: NA; J gene: TRBJ2-1; D gene: NA; CDR3 DNA: TGTGCCAGCAGCTTAGCGCTCGACAGTGAGCAGTTCTTC; CDR3 protein: CASSLALDSEQFF
V gene: TRBV3-1; clone size: NA; J gene: TRBJ2-5; D gene: NA; CDR3 DNA: TGTGCCAGCAGCCAAGTTATGTCGTACCAAGAGACCCAGTACTTC; CDR3 protein: CASSQVMSYQETQYF
V gene: TRBV4-3; clone size: once; J gene: TRBJ1-2; D gene: NA; CDR3 DNA: TGCGCCAGCAGCGTCGGGACGGCATATGGCTACACCTTC; CDR3 protein: CASSVGTAYGYTF
V gene: TRBV6-2/TRBV6-3; clone size: NA; J gene: TRBJ2-6; D gene: NA; CDR3 DNA: TGTGCCAGCAGCAAAACTTCGGGGGCCAACGTCCTGACTTTC; CDR3 protein: CASSKTSGANVLTF
V gene: TRBV30; clone size: NA; J gene: TRBJ2-7; D gene: TRBD1; CDR3 DNA: TGTGCCTGGAGTGAAGGGACAGGAGCCTCCTACGAGCAGTACTTC; CDR3 protein: CAWSEGTGASYEQYF
V gene: TRBV30; clone size: NA; J gene: TRBJ2-1; D gene: NA; CDR3 DNA: TGTGCCTGGAGTGGAGCTTGGACGGTCGGGACCTACAATGAGCAGTTCTTC; CDR3 protein: CAWSGAWTVGTYNEQFF
V gene: TRBV6-2/TRBV6-3; clone size: NA; J gene: TRBJ1-2; D gene: NA; CDR3 DNA: TGTGCCAGCAGTTACTCGGAGGGCGGCTACACCTTC; CDR3 protein: CASSYSEGGYTF
V gene: TRBV29-1; clone size: NA; J gene: TRBJ2-3; D gene: NA; CDR3 DNA: TGCAGCGCCCGACAGGCACTTAGCACAGATACGCAGTATTTT; CDR3 protein: CSARQALSTDTQYF
V gene: TRBV20-1; clone size: NA; J gene: TRBJ2-3; D gene: NA; CDR3 DNA: TGCAGTGCTAGAACCCCCTCGTGGGATACGCAGTATTTT; CDR3 protein: CSARTPSWDTQYF
V gene: TRBV9; clone size: NA; J gene: TRBJ2-1; D gene: TRBD1; CDR3 DNA: TGTGCCAGCAGCGTGACAGGGGGTTCCTACAATGAGCAGTTCTTC; CDR3 protein: CASSVTGGSYNEQFF
V gene: TRBV12-3/TRBV12-4; clone size: NA; J gene: TRBJ2-1; D gene: TRBD1; CDR3 DNA: TGTGCCAGCAGAGGGACAGGTTACAATGAGCAGTTCTTC; CDR3 protein: CASRGTGYNEQFF
V gene: TRBV4-1; clone size: NA; J gene: TRBJ2-6; D gene: NA; CDR3 DNA: TGCGCCAGCAGCACCGAAGTCTCTGGGGCCAACGTCCTGACTTTC; CDR3 protein: CASSTEVSGANVLTF
V gene: TRBV27; clone size: NA; J gene: TRBJ2-7; D gene: NA; CDR3 DNA: TGTGCCAGCAGTTTATCCCCGGAGGTCGAGCAGTACTTC; CDR3 protein: CASSLSPEVEQYF
V gene: TRBV5-1; clone size: NA; J gene: TRBJ1-2; D gene: NA; CDR3 DNA: TGCGCCAGCAGCCCGGGACGCAGCTATGGCTACACCTTC; CDR3 protein: CASSPGRSYGYTF
V gene: TRBV5-1; clone size: NA; J gene: TRBJ1-5; D gene: NA; CDR3 DNA: TGCGCCAGCAGCTTAGCCCAGCCCCAGCATTTT; CDR3 protein: CASSLAQPQHF
V gene: TRBV12-3/TRBV12-4; clone size: once; J gene: TRBJ2-3; D gene: TRBD2; CDR3 DNA: TGTGCCAGCAGCCAGATAGCGGGAGGGGACACAGATACGCAGTATTTT; CDR3 protein: CASSQIAGGDTDTQYF
V gene: TRBV5-4; clone size: NA; J gene: TRBJ2-1; D gene: TRBD1; CDR3 DNA: TGTGCCAGCAGCTTTGGCAGGGGGCGGGACAATGAGCAGTTCTTC; CDR3 protein: CASSFGRGRDNEQFF
V gene: TRBV20-1; clone size: NA; J gene: TRBJ2-7; D gene: TRBD1; CDR3 DNA: TGCAGTGCCAGAGGGGACAGAACCTACGAGCAGTACTTC; CDR3 protein: CSARGDRTYEQYF
V gene: TRBV20-1; clone size: NA; J gene: TRBJ1-2; D gene: NA; CDR3 DNA: TGCAGTGCTAGAGAACCGTGGAGCTTATATGGCTACACCTTC; CDR3 protein: CSAREPWSLYGYTF
V gene: TRBV4-2; clone size: NA; J gene: TRBJ2-3; D gene: NA; CDR3 DNA: TGTGCCAGCAGCCAAGATTGGGCACGAGGCACAGATACGCAGTATTTT; CDR3 protein: CASSQDWARGTDTQYF
V gene: TRBV20-1; clone size: NA; J gene: TRBJ2-7; D gene: NA; CDR3 DNA: TGCAGTGCTCCGGACAGATCCTACGAGCAGTACTTC; CDR3 protein: CSAPDRSYEQYF
V gene: TRBV18; clone size: once; J gene: TRBJ2-7; D gene: NA; CDR3 DNA: TGTGCCAGCTCACCGGATGACAGTCCAGGGTACTTC; CDR3 protein: CASSPDDSPGYF